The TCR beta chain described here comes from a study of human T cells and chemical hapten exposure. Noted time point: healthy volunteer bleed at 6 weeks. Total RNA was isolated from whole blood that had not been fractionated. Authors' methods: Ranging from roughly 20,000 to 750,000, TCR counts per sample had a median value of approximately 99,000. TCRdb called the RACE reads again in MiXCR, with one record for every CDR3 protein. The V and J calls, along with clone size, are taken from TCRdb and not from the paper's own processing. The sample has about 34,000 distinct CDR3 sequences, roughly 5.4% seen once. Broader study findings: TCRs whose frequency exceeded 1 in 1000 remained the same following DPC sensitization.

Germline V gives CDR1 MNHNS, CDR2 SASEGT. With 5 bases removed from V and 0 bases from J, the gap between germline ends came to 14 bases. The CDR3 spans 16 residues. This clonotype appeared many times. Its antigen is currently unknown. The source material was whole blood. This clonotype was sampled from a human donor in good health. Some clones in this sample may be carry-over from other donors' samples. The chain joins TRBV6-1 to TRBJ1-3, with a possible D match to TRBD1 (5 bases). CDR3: CASSPRDLRSGNTIYF. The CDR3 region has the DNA TGTGCCAGCAGTCCCCGGGACCTCCGCTCTGGAAACACCATATATTTT.